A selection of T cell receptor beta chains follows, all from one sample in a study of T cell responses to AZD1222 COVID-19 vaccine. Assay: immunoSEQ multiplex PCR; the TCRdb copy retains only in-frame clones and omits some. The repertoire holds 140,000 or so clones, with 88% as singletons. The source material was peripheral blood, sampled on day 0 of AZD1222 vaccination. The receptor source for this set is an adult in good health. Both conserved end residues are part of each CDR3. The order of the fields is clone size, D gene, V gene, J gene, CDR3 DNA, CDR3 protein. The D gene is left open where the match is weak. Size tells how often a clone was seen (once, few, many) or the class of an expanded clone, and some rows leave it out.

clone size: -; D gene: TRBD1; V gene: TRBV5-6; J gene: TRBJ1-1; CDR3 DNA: TGTGCCAGCAGCCCCGGGACAGATAACGAAGCTTTCTTT; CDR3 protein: CASSPGTDNEAFF
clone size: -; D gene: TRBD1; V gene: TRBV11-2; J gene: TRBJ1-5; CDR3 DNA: TGTGCCAGCAGCTCCTCAGCAGGGGGCCCCCAGCCCCAGCATTTT; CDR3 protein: CASSSSAGGPQPQHF
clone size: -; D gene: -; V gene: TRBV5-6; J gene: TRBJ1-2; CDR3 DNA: TGTGCCAGCAGACGCCCCCCCAACTATGGCTACACCTTC; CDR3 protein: CASRRPPNYGYTF
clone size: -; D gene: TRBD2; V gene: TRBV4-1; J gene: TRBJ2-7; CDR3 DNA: TGCGCCAGCAGCCAAGCTAGCGGGAGGCCAACCTACGAGCAGTACTTC; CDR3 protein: CASSQASGRPTYEQYF
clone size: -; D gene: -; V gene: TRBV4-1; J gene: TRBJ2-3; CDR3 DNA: TGCGCCAGCAGCCAAGATCTTAAGGGGTCGCACACAGATACGCAGTATTTT; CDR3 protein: CASSQDLKGSHTDTQYF
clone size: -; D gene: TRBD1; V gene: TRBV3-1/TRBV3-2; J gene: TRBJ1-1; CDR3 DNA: TGTGCCAGCCGGGACAGGAACACTGAAGCTTTCTTT; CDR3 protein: CASRDRNTEAFF
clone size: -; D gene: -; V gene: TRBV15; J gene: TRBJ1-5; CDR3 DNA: TGTGCCACCAGCGACGTCCACCCGGACCACGGGCAGCCCCAGCATTTT; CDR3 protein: CATSDVHPDHGQPQHF
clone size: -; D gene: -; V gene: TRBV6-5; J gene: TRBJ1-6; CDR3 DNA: TGTGCCAGCAGTTTCGGACATGGAGATAATTCACCCCTCCACTTT; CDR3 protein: CASSFGHGDNSPLHF
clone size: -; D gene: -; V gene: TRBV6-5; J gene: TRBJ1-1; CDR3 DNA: TGTGCCAGCAGTTACCTGGGGAGCACTGAAGCTTTCTTT; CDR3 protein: CASSYLGSTEAFF
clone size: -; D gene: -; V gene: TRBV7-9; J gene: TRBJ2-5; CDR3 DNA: TGTGCCAGCGGACTCCTGGACAGTGGGGAAGGGGAGACCCAGTACTTC; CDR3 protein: CASGLLDSGEGETQYF
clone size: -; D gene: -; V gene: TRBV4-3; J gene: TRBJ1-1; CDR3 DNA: TGCGCCAGCAGCCAGGAGGGGGTCGGGGACACTGAAGCTTTCTTT; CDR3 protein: CASSQEGVGDTEAFF
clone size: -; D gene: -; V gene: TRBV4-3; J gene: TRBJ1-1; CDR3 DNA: TGCGCCAGCAGCCAAGGGATGGGTTTGGCTTTCTTT; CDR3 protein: CASSQGMGLAFF
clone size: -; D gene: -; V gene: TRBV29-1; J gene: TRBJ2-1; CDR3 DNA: TGCAGCGTAGACGGGACCCTGAGCTCCTACAATGAGCAGTTCTTC; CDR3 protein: CSVDGTLSSYNEQFF
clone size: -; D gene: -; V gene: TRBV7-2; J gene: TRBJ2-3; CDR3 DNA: TGTGCCAGCAGCTTAGGGACGTATAGCACAGATACGCAGTATTTT; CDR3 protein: CASSLGTYSTDTQYF
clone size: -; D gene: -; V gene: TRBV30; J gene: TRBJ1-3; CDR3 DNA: TGTGCCTGGGCGGTAGGGTCTGGAAACACCATATATTTT; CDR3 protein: CAWAVGSGNTIYF
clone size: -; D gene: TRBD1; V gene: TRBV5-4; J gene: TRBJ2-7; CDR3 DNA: TGTGCCAGCAGCTTGGACCGGACAGGGTTAATCGAGCAGTACTTC; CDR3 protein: CASSLDRTGLIEQYF
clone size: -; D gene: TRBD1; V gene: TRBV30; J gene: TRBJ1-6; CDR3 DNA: TGTGCCTGGAAAGACAGGGGCTCCTATAATTCACCCCTCCACTTT; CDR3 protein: CAWKDRGSYNSPLHF
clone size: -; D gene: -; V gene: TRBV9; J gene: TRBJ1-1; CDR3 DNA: TGTGCCAGCAGCGTAGCCCCCGAAACGATGGCTTTCTTT; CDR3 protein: CASSVAPETMAFF
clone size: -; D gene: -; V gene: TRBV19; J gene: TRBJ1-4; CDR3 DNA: TGTGCCAGTAGTATCGACAGGATTAATGAAAAACTGTTTTTT; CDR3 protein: CASSIDRINEKLFF
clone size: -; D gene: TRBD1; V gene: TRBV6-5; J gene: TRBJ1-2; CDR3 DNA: TGTGCCAGCAGTTACCGAGACAGGGAGGGCTATGGCTACACCTTC; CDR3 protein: CASSYRDREGYGYTF
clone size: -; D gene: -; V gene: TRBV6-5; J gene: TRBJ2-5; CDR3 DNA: TGTGCCAGTACAGGGAAGGGAGCACAAGAGACCCAGTACTTC; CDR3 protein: CASTGKGAQETQYF
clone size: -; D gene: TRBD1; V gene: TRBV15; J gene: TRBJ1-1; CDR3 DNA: TGTGCCACCAGCACGAGACAGGGAAACACTGAAGCTTTCTTT; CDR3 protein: CATSTRQGNTEAFF
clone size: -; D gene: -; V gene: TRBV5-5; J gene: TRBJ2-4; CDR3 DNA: TGTGCCAGCAGCCCTGGAGTCAGGGGATGGTCGGGGACCCAAAACATTCAGTACTTC; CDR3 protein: CASSPGVRGWSGTQNIQYF
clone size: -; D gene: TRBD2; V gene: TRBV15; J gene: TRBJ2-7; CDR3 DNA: TGTGCCACCAGTAACCTTCTTGTGACTAGCGGGCTATACTACGAGCAGTACTTC; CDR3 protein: CATSNLLVTSGLYYEQYF
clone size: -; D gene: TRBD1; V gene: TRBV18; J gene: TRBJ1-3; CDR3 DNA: TGTGCCAGCTCACCTGGGACAGGGGGCTTCTCTGGAAACACCATATATTTT; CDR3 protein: CASSPGTGGFSGNTIYF
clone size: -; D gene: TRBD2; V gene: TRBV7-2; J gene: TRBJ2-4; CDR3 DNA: TGTGCCAGCAGCTTACTAGCGGGTCTCGCCAAAAACATTCAGTACTTC; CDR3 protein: CASSLLAGLAKNIQYF
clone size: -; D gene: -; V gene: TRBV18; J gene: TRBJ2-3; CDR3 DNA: TGTGCCAGCTCACCACAAGAGGGATGGGGCACAGATACGCAGTATTTT; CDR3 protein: CASSPQEGWGTDTQYF
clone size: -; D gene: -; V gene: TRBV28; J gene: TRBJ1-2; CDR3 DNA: TGTGCCAGCAGTTCCGTCGGGGGATTAGGCTATGGCTACACCTTC; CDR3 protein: CASSSVGGLGYGYTF
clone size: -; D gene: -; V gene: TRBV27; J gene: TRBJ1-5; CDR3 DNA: TGTGCCAGCAGTTTCCAGGTAGGAGGTCAGCCCCAGCATTTT; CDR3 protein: CASSFQVGGQPQHF
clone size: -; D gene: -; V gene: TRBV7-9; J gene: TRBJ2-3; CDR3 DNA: TGTGCCAGCAGTTCTAGGGGAGACAGTCTTGGGGCCGTAGATACGCAGTATTTT; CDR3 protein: CASSSRGDSLGAVDTQYF
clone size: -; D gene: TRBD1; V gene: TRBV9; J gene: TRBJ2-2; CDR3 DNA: TGTGCCAGCAGCGTATCCGTTCGGGGACAGGATACCTCTTTTGGGGAGCTGTTTTTT; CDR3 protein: CASSVSVRGQDTSFGELFF
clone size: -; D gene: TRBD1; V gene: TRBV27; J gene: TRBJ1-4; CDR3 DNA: TGTGCCAGCAGTTTCCTCAAGACAGGGGGGTATGAAAAACTGTTTTTT; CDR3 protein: CASSFLKTGGYEKLFF
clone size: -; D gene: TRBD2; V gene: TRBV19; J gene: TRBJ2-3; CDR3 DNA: TGTGCCAGTAGTCTCCTAGCGGCTAGCACAGATACGCAGTATTTT; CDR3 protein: CASSLLAASTDTQYF
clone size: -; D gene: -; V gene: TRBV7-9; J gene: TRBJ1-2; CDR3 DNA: TGTGCCAGCAGCTTAGTGCAGACAGTTAACTATGGCTACACCTTC; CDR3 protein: CASSLVQTVNYGYTF
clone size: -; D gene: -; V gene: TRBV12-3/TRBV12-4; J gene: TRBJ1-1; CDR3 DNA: TGTGCCAGCAGTTTTTTGGTGGACACTGAAGCTTTCTTT; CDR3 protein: CASSFLVDTEAFF
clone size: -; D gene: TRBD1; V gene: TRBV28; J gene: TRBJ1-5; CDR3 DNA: TGTGCCAGCAGTTTACCCACGGGGACAGGGAATCAGCCCCAGCATTTT; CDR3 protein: CASSLPTGTGNQPQHF
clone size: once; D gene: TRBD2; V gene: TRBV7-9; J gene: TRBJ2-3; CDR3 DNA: TGTGCCAGCAGCGAAGGGACTAGCGGCACAGATACGCAGTATTTT; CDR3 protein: CASSEGTSGTDTQYF
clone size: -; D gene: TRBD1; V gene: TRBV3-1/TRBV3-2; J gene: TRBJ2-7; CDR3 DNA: TGTGCCAGCAGCCAACCTTCGACAGGGCGCTACGAGCAGTACTTC; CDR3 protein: CASSQPSTGRYEQYF
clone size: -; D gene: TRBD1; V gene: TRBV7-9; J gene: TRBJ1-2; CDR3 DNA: TGTGCCAGCAGTTTACTCACAGGGGGCAATGGCTACACCTTC; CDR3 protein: CASSLLTGGNGYTF
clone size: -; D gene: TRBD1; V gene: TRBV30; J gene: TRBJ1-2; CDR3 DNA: TGTGCCTGGAGGGGACAGAAGAATGGCTACACCTTC; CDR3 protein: CAWRGQKNGYTF
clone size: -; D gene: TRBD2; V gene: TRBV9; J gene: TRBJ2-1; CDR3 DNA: TGTGCCAGCAGCGAGGGATTTAGCGGGAATCCCTCCTACAATGAGCAGTTCTTC; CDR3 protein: CASSEGFSGNPSYNEQFF
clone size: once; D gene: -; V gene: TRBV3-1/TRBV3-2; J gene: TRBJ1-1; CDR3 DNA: TGTGCCAGCAGCTTTAGTGCAACCCCCGGGACTGAAGCTTTCTTT; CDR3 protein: CASSFSATPGTEAFF
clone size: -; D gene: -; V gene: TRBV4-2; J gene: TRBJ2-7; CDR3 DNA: TGTGCCAGCAGCCAGGAGACTAGTCGCGACGAGCAGTACTTC; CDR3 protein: CASSQETSRDEQYF
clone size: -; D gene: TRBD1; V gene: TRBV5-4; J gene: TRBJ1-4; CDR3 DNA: TGTGCCAGCAGCTTGGGGGACAGGGATGAAAAACTGTTTTTT; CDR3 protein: CASSLGDRDEKLFF
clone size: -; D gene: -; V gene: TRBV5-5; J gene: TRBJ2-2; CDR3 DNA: TGTGCCAGCAGTATTGGACAGCACGGCGGGGAGCTGTTTTTT; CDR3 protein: CASSIGQHGGELFF
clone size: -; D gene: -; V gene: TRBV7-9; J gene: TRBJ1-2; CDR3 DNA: TGTGCCAGCCGAGAGACAGGTGGCGGCTACACCTTC; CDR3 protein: CASRETGGGYTF
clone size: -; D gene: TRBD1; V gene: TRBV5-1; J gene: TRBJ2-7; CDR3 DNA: TGCGCCAGCAGCTTGGACGGGACAGGGAACGACGAGCAGTACTTC; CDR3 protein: CASSLDGTGNDEQYF
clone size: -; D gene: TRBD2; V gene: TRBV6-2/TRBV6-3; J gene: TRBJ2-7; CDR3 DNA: TGTGCCAGCAGTCGGGGACTAGCGGGAGATTCTTACTACGAGCAGTACTTC; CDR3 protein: CASSRGLAGDSYYEQYF
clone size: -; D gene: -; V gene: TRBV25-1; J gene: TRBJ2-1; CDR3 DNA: TGTGCCAGCAGTGAGCTTGCCGGGGACAATGAGCAGTTCTTC; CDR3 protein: CASSELAGDNEQFF
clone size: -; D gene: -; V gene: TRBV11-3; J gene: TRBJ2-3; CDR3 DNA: TGTGCCAGCAGCTTAGCGGGCGCCGTCACAGATACGCAGTATTTT; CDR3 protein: CASSLAGAVTDTQYF
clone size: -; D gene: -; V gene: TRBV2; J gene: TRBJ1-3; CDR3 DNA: TGTGCCAGCAGGACTGGTGTGGGCTCTGGAAACACCATATATTTT; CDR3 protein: CASRTGVGSGNTIYF
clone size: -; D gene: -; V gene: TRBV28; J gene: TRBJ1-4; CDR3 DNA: TGTGCCAGCAGTTTAAAGGGGACCAATGAAAAACTGTTTTTT; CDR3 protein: CASSLKGTNEKLFF
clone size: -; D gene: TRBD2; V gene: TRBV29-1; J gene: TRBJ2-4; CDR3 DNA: TGCAGCGTTAGCGGGAGGGCCCAAAACATTCAGTACTTC; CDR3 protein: CSVSGRAQNIQYF
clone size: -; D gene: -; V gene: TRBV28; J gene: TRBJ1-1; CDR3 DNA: TGTGCCTCAACGTGGCTCGGGACACCGGCCGAAGCTTTCTTT; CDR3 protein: CASTWLGTPAEAFF
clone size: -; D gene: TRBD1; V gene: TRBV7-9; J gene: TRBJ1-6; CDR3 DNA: TGTGCCAGCAGCCTACAGGGGACCCATAATTCACCCCTCCACTTT; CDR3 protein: CASSLQGTHNSPLHF